This is a list of T cell receptor beta chains from one sample in a study of blood T cells in healthy people across ages. Using its own MiXCR run on the 5' RACE reads, TCRdb lists one record per CDR3 protein. The sample shows approximately 940,000 distinct CDR3 sequences, roughly 48% of them seen only once. Material: blood. Every receptor here comes from a young man in good health. CDR3s include the opening cysteine and the closing phenylalanine or tryptophan. Size is omitted from some rows. Given values are once, few, many or a class for expanded clones.

clone_size v_call cdr3_aa
few TRBV2 CASIRRGSYNEQFF
once TRBV10-3 CAISSGGAEETQYF
NA TRBV28 CASRPDTEGEQYF
NA TRBV4-1 CASSQGGGGAFNETQFF
few TRBV5-1 CASSLAGDFTTDTQYF
many TRBV7-2 CASTSGGVKNQPQHF
NA TRBV25-1 CASSEYTGGAGTDTQYF
NA TRBV7-2 CASSLAQGTSNGQFF
NA TRBV6-5 CASSYGRQGPGYTF
NA TRBV7-6 CAGSLESLGAYTGELFF
few TRBV20-1 CSANTGVAKNIQYF
NA TRBV5-1 CASSLVASPGANVLTF
NA TRBV11-3 CASAVARRGEQFF
NA TRBV12-3/TRBV12-4 CASSLSASSPLHF
few TRBV6-5 CASSLWGDGNYNEQFF
NA TRBV10-3 CAIGDRAINYGYTF
NA TRBV15 CATSRDPHGQYF
NA TRBV6-2/TRBV6-3 CASSPPGQGYSPLHF
NA TRBV6-5 CASSYSFRETQYF
NA TRBV27 CASADRVYGYTF
few TRBV28 CASSLPTGPDTQYF
NA TRBV4-3 CASSQEQGAHFYGYTF
NA TRBV5-1 CASSFVVGTDTQYF
once TRBV7-2 CASSPTGTIHTDTQYF
few TRBV30 CAWRTGPGYTF
NA TRBV9 CASSARLAGLYNEQFF
NA TRBV30 CAWSPTPGQGVSSYNSPLHF
NA TRBV10-3 CAISESGTSGRHGYEQYF
NA TRBV5-1 CASSPSRASSYDEQFF
NA TRBV11-2 CASRSTGTGLVHEQYF
NA TRBV4-3 CASSQGLGGNTGELFF
NA TRBV6-2/TRBV6-3 CASSLTHGANVLTF
NA TRBV20-1 CSARGDRANQPQHF
NA TRBV3-1 CASSQERDSYGYTF
NA TRBV18 CASSPNSGGNNEQFF
NA TRBV20-1 CSAEQGHEQYF
NA TRBV29-1 CSVARRRKIAKGDEQYF
NA TRBV15 CATSSSTSVYEQYF
NA TRBV19 CASTLGIRVGEQYF
many TRBV18 CASSPPLGTGLDTQYF
few TRBV9 CASSVGGSFIEEQYF
NA TRBV6-1 CASSEVPNQPQHF
few TRBV4-2 CASSHPGGARNTEAFF
NA TRBV4-1 CASSQVEADRGENYGYTF
many TRBV7-2 CASSLWAGGEGTDTQYF
many TRBV10-3 CAISEGQGAYGYTF
NA TRBV10-3 CASRGALVDYNEQFF
NA TRBV10-3 CAISRDEPGEQYF
once TRBV9 CASSVGTGGPSTDTQYF
NA TRBV7-9 CASSPTGQGYGYTF
many TRBV7-2 CASSLVPYEQYF
NA TRBV4-1 CASSPKNPTGEGNEQFF
NA TRBV9 CASSAAGTGFTEAFF